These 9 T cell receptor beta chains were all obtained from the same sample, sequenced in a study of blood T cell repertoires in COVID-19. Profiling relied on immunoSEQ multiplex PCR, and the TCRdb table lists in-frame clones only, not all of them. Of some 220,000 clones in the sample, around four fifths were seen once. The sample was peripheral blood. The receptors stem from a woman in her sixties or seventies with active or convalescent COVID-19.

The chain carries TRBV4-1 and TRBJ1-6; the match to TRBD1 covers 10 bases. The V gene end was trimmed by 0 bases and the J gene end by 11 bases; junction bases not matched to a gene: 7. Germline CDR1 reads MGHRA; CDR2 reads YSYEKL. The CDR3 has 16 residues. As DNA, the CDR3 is TGCGCCAGCAGCCAAGAAGAATCCGGGACAGGGGCACCCCTCCACTTT. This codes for CASSQEESGTGAPLHF.

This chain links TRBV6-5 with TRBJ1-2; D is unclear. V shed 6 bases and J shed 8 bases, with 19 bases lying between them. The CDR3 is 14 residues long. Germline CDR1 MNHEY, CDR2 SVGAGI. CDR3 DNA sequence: TGTGCCAGCAGGTTGATGACTACTGGGGAAGGCTACACCTTC. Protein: CASRLMTTGEGYTF.

The CDR3 coding sequence is TGTGCCATCAGTGGCCCTATCGGGGTTAGCGGCTACGAGCAGTACTTC. This translates into CAISGPIGVSGYEQYF. The rearrangement joins TRBV10-3 to TRBJ2-7, with D maybe TRBD2 (6 bases). This CDR3 spans 16 amino acids. Deletions cut 4 bases from V and 3 bases from J, with 19 bases between. From germline, CDR1 is ENHRY and CDR2 SYGVKD.

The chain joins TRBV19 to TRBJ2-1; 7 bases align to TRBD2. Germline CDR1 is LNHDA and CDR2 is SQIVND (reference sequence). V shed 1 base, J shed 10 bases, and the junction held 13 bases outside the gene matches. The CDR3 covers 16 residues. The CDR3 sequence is CASSIVWTRGYREQFF. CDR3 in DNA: TGTGCCAGTAGTATAGTCTGGACTAGAGGGTACCGGGAGCAGTTCTTC.

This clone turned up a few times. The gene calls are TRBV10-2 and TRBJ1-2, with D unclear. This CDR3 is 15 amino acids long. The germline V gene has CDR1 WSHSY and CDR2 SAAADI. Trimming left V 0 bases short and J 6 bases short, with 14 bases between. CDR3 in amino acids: CASSESPGDGHGYTF. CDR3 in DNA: TGCGCCAGCAGTGAGTCACCCGGGGATGGACATGGCTACACCTTC.

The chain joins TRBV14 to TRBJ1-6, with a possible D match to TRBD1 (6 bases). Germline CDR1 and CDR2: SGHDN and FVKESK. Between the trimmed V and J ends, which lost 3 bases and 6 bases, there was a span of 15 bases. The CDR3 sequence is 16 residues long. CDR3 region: CASSQVQGGRNSPLHF. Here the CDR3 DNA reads TGTGCCAGCAGCCAGGTACAGGGAGGGCGTAATTCACCCCTCCACTTT.

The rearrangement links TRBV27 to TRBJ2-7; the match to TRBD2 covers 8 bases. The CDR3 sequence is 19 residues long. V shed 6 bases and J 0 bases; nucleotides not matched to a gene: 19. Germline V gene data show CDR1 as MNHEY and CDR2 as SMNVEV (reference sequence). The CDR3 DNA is TGTGCCAGCAGCCCTGGGCTGAGCGGGAGTCTACCCCCCTCCTACGAGCAGTACTTC. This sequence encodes CASSPGLSGSLPPSYEQYF.

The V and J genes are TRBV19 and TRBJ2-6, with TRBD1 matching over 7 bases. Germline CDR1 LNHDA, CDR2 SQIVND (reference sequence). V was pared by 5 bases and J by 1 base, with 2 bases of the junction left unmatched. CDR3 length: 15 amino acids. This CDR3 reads CASSGTVSGANVLTF. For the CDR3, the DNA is TGTGCCAGTAGTGGGACAGTGTCTGGGGCCAACGTCCTGACTTTC.

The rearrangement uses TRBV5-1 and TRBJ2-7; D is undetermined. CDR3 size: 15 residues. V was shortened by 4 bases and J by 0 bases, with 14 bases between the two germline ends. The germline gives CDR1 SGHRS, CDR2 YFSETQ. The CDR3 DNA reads TGCGCCAGCAGCGGCTGGAAAGCGTCCTCCTACGAGCAGTACGTC. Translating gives CASSGWKASSYEQYV.